The clone carrying this T cell receptor (beta chain) was observed a few times. Its antigen is undetermined. This entry belongs to a study of T cells in Graves' hyperthyroidism and ophthalmopathy. Study outcomes and limitations: Most thyroid clonotypes that were expanded above 0.001 also turned up in blood.

Amplified TCR beta CDR3 regions derived from RNA transcripts. The primer set for the first-round RT-PCR of the TCR CDR3 was HTBI. From the multiplex PCR reads, TCRdb called clonotypes with MiXCR, one entry per CDR3 protein. Here the sample spans 600,000 to 650,000 distinct CDR3 sequences, roughly 16% being singletons. V was trimmed by 7 bases and J by 0 bases, leaving 10 bases between them. The CDR3 loop spans 13 amino acids. Per the germline V gene, CDR1 is DFQATT and CDR2 is SNEGSKA (reference sequence). Hyperthyroidism, newly diagnosed and lasting under 2 months, affected patients aged 18 to 65. This chain links TRBV20-1 with TRBJ1-5; no definite D call. This clonotype was sampled from a woman aged 25 to 39 with Graves' hyperthyroidism. Specimen: blood. CDR3 DNA sequence: TGCAGTGGTGGTGGGCATAGCAATCAGCCCCAGCATTTT. Residues: CSGGGHSNQPQHF.